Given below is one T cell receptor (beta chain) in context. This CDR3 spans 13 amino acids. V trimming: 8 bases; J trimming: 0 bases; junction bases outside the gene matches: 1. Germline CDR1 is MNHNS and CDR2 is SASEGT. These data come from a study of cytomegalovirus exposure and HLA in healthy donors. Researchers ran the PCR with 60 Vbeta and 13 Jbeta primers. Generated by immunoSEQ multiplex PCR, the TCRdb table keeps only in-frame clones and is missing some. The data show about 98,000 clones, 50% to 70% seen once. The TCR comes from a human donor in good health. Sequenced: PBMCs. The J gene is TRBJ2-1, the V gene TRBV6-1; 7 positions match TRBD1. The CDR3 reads CASRDSSYNEQFF. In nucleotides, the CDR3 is TGTGCCAGCCGGGACAGCTCCTACAATGAGCAGTTCTTC.